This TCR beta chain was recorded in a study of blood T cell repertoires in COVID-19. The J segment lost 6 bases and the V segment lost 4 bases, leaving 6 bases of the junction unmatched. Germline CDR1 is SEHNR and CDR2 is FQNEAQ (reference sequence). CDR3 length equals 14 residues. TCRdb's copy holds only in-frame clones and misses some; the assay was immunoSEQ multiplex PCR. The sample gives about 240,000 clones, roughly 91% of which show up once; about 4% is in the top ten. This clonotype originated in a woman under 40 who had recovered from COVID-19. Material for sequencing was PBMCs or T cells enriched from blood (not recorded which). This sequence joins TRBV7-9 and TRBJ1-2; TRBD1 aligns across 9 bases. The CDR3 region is CASSSPGQGNGYTF. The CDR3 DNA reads TGTGCCAGCAGCTCCCCGGGACAGGGAAATGGCTACACCTTC.